This T cell receptor beta chain was profiled in a study of blood T cell repertoires in COVID-19 (TCRdb year 2020). With respect to the entire study: The collaborator samples originated in the United States, Italy and Spain and spanned the acute and convalescent phases of COVID-19. The samples were drawn from two sources: the first 160 participants of the ongoing ImmuneRACE study, and over 1,000 subjects contributed by 6 global collaborators. The material from the prospective study consisted of cDNA or gDNA derived from T cells, B-cell-depleted T cells, or PBMCs. The repertoires were released in a freely available public database intended as a resource for research on the immune response to SARS-CoV-2. The sample metadata nearly always contained a de-identified subject ID, COVID-19 status, age in years and sex. Where available, HLA class I and class II types were obtained from metadata supplied by the sample provider rather than from assay-based typing. The dataset comprised deeply sampled blood TCRbeta repertoires from subjects exposed to, actively infected with, or recovered from COVID-19. The study at large found these results: The amount of clinical and demographic metadata varied by source and participant and was provided uncurated.

Of note for this clone: Its antigen has not been determined. The record has no base qualities; no much larger clone is one base away.

TCRbeta CDR3 regions were amplified from genomic DNA by means of the immunoSEQ Assay, a bias-controlled multiplex PCR. The source study handled its data this way. The number of nucleated cells in each sample was estimated by amplification of reference gene primers within the assay. To quantify the absolute abundance of each unique TCRbeta CDR3 rearrangement, sequence reads were collapsed and filtered. For each sample, productive Simpson clonality was calculated by taking the square root of Simpson's diversity index across productive rearrangements. The clones in this table, taken by TCRdb from immuneACCESS, are in-frame only. Not every clone is retained; where verified, under half of the shortfall comes from an unresolved V gene, and the cause of the rest is unknown. Clonal size and the V and J genes are those of that table, whereas D and trimming came from the DNA. The sample records over 200,000 clones, approximately 88% of which are singletons. The top ten hold about 0.64% of the sample.

Collaborating institutions collected whole blood in K2EDTA tubes following their own protocols. Collaborator samples were shipped for TCRbeta analysis as frozen whole blood, isolated PBMCs, or DNA extracted from either sample type. The CDR3 goes from the cysteine to the phenylalanine over 16 residues. Only the CDR3 part of the read is kept: 48 bases, read in frame from the first base. Trimming takes 5 bases off V and 0 bases off J; junction bases not matched to a gene: 10. CDR1 and CDR2, per the germline V gene (reference sequence), are LNHDA and SQIVND. The sample was peripheral blood. Recombination joined TRBV19 with TRBJ2-7, and 7 junction bases match TRBD1. This clonotype was obtained from a human donor in a cohort sampled during active COVID-19. The CDR3 amino acid sequence is: CASSQKTGVPSYEQYF. The DNA is TGTGCCAGTAGTCAAAAAACAGGGGTCCCCTCCTACGAGCAGTACTTC.